Sequencing of this TCR beta chain was carried out in a study of post-analysis software for immune sequencing data. Study overall: Several disease courses (relapsing-remitting, secondary progressive and progressive-relapsing) of multiple sclerosis were included.

cDNA libraries of TCR beta carried unique molecular identifiers. Yield was 500,000 or so cDNA molecules from about 0.94 to 9.7 million T cells. In TCRdb, the PCR reads were re-called with MiXCR into one record per CDR3 protein. The sample has 700,000 to 800,000 distinct CDR3 sequences; about 27% are singletons. Notes on this clonotype: No antigen is known for it.

Study findings and constraints: Samples prepared in the same batch strongly co-clustered by F measure. The study found significantly lower normalized Chao1 diversity in multiple sclerosis patients than in controls. Patients carried five TRBV segments more frequently than controls did, and TRBV5-6, TRBV5-1 and TRBV20-1 were among them.

Germline V gene data show CDR1 as SGHRS and CDR2 as YFSETQ. The V end was cut by 0 bases, the J end by 2 bases, with 7 bases between. The CDR3 spans 14 residues. J is TRBJ2-3 and V is TRBV5-1, with unresolved D. Sequencing was performed on blood. This TCR derives from a girl under 18 with multiple sclerosis. CDR3 sequence reads: CASSLGLFTDTQYF. In DNA, the CDR3 is TGCGCCAGCAGCTTGGGACTGTTCACAGATACGCAGTATTTT.